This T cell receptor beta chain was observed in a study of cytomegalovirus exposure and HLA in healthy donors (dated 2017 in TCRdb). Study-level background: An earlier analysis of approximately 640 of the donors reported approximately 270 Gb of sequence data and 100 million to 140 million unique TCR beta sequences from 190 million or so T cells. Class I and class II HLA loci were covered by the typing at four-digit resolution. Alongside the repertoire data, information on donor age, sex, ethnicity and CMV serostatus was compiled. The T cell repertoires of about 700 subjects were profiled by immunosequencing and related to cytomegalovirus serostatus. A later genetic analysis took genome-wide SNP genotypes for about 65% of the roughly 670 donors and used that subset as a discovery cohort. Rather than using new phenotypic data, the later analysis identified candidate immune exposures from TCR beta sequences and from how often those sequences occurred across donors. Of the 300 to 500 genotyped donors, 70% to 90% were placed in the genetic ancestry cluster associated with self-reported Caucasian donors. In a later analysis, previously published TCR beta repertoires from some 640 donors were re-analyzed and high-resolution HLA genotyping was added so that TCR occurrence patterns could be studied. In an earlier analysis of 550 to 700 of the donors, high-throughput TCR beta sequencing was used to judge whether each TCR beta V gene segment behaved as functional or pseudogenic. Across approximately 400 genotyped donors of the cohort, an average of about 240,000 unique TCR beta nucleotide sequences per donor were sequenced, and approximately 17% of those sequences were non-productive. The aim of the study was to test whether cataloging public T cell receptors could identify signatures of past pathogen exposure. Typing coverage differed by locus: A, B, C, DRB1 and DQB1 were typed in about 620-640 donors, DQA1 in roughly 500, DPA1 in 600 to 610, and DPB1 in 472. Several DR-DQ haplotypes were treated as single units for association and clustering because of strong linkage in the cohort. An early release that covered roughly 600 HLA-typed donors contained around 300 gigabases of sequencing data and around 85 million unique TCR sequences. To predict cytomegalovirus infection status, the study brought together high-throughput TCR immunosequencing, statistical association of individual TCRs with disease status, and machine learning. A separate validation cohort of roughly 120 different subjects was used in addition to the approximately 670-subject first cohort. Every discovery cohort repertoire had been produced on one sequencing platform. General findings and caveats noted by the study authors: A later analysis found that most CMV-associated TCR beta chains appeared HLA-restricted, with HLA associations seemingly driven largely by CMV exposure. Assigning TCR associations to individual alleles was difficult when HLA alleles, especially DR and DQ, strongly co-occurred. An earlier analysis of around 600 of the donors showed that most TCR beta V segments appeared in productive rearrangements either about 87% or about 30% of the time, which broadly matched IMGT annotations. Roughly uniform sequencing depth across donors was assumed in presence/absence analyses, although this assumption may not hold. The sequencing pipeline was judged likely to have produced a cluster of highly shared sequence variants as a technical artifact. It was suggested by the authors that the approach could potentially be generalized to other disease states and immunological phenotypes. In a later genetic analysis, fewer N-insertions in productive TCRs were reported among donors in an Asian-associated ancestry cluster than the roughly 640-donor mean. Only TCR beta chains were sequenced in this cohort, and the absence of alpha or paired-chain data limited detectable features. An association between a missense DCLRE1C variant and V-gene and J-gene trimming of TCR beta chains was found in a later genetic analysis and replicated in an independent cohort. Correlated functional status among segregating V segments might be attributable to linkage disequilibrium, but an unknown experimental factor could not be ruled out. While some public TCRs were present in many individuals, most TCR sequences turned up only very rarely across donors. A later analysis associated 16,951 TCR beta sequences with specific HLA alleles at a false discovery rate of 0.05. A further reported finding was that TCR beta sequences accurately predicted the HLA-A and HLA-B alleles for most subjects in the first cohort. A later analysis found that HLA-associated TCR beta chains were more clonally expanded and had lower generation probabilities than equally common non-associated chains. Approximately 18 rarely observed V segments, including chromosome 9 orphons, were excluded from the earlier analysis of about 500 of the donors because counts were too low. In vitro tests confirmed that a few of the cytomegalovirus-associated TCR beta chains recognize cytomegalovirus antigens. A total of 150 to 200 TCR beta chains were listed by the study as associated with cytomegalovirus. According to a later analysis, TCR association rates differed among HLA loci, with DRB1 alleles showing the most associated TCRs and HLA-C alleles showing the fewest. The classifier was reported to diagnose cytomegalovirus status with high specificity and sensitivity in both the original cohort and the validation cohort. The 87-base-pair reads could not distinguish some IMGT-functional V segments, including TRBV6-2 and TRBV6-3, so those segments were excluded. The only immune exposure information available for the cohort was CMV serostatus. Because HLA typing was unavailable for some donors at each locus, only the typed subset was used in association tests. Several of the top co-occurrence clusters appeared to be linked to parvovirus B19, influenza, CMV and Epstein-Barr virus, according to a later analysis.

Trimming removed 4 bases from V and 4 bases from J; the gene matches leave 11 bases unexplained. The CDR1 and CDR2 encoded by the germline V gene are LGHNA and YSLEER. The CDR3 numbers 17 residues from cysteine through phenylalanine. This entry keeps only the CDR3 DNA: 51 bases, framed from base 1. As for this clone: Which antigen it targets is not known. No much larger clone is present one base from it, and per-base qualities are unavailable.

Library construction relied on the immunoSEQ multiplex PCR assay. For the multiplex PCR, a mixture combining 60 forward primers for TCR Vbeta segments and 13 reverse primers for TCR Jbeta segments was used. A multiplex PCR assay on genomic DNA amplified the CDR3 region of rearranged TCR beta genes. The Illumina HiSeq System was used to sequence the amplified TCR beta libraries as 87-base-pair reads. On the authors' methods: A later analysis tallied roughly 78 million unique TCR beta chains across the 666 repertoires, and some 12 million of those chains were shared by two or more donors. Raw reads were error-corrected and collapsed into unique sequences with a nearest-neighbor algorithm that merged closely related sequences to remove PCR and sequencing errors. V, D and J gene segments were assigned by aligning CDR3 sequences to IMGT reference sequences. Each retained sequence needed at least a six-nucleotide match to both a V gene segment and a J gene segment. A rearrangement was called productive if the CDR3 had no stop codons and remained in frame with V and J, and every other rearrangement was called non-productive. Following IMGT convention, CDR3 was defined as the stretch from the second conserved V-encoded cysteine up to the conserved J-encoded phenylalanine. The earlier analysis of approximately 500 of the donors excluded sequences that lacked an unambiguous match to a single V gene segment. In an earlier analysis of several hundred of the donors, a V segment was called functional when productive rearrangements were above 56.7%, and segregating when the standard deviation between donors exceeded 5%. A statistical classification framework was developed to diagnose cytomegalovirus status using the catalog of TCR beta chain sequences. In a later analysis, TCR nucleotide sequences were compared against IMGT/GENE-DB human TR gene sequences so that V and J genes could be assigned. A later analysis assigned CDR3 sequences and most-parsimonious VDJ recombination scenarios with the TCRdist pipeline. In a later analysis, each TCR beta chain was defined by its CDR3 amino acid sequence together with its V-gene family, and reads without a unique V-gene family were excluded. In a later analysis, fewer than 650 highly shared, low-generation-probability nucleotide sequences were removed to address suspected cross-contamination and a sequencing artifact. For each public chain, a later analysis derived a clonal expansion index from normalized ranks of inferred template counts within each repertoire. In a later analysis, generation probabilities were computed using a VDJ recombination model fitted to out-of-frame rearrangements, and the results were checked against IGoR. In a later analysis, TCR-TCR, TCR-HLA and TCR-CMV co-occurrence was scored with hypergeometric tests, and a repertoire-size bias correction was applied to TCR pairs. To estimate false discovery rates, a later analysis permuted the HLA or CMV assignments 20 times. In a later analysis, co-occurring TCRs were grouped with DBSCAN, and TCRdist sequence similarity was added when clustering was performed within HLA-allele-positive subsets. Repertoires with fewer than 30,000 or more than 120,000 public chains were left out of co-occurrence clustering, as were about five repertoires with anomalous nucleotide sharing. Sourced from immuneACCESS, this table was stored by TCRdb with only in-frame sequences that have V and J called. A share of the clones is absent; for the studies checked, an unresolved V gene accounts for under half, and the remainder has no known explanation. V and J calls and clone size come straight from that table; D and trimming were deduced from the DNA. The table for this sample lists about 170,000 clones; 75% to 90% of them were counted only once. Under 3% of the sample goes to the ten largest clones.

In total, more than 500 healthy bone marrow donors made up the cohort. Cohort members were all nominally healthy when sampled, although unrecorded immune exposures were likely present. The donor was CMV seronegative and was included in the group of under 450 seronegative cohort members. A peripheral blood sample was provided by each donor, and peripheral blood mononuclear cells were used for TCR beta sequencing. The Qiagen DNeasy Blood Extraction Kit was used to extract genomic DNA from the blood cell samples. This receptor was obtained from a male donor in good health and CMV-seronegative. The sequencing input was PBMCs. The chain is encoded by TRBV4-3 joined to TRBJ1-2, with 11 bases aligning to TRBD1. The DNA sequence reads TGCGCCAGCAGCCCCAACTCCGGGACAGGGGGGATCTATGGCTACACCTTC. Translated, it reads CASSPNSGTGGIYGYTF.